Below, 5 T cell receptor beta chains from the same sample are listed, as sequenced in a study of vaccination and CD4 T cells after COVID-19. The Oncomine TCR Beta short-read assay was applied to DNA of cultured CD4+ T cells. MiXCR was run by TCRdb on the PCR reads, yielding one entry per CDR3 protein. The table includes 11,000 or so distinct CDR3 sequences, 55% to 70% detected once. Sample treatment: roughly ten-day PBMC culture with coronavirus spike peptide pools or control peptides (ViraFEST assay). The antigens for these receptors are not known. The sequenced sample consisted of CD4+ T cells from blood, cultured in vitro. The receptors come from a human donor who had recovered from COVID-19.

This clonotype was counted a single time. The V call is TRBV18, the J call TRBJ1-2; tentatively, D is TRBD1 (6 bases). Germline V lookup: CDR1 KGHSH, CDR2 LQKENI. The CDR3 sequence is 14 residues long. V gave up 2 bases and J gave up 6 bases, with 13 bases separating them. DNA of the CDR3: TGTGCCAGCTCACCAGAGACGGGGGGCGATGGCTACACCTTC. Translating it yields CASSPETGGDGYTF.

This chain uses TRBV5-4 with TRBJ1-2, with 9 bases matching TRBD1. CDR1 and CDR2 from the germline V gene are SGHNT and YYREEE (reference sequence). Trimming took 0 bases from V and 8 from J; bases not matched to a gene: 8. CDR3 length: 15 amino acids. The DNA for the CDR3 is TGTGCCAGCAGCTTGGGACAGGGGGAAAGAGCCGGCTACACCTTC. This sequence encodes CASSLGQGERAGYTF.

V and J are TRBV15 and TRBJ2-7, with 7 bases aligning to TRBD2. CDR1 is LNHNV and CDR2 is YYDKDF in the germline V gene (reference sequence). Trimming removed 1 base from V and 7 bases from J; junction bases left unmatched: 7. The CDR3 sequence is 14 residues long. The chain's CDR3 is CATSRAGGTGEQYF. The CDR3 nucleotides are TGTGCCACCAGCAGAGCGGGGGGAACGGGTGAGCAGTACTTC.

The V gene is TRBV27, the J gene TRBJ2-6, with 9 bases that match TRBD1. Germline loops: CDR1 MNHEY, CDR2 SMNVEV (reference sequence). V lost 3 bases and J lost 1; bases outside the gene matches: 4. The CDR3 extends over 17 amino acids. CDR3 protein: CASSFGTGRSGANVLTF. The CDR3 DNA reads TGTGCCAGCAGTTTCGGGACAGGGAGGTCTGGGGCCAACGTCCTGACTTTC.

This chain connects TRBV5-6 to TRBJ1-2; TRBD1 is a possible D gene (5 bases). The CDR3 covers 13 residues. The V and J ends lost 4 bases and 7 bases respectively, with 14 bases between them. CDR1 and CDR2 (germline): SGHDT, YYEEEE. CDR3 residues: CASSLDRGGGYTF. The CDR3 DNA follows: TGTGCCAGCAGCCTCGATCGGGGGGGTGGCTACACCTTC. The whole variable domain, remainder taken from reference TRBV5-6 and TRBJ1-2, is DAGVTQSPTHLIKTRGQQVTLRCSPKSGHDTVSWYQQALGQGPQFIFQYYEEEERQRGNFPDRFSGHQFPNYSSELNVNALLLGDSALYLCASSLDRGGGYTFGSGTRLTVV.